This T cell receptor beta chain is drawn from a study of breast tumors, draining lymph nodes, adjacent tissues. Whole-study results and caveats: Tumor repertoires ranked between lymph nodes and nontumor tissue in diversity, with V and J gene preferences. Compared with basal-like, luminal-like tumors shared significantly more repertoire with nontumor tissue.

Samples came from axillary lymph nodes draining the breast cancer. TCRdb re-called the multiplex PCR reads with MiXCR, one entry per CDR3 protein. Counted here are under 350,000 distinct CDR3 sequences, around 30% occurring once; the ten biggest clones make up 0.85% to 1.3%. This clonotype appeared many times. What it binds is not known. CDR1 SNHLY and CDR2 FYNNEI come from the germline V gene. The CDR3 loop spans 15 amino acids. V trimming: 6 bases; J trimming: 6 bases; junction bases outside the gene matches: 11. J is TRBJ2-7 and V is TRBV2; 10 bases align to TRBD2. The source is a female donor with breast cancer. Some clones in this sample may be carry-over from other donors' samples. Sample: axillary lymph node tissue. The CDR3 protein is CASSLSAGGRGEQYF. The CDR3 DNA sequence: TGTGCCAGCAGCCTATCAGCGGGAGGGCGGGGCGAGCAGTACTTC.